These 23 T cell receptor beta chains originate from one sample sequenced in a study of control samples from healthy donors and cancer patients. The assay was immunoSEQ multiplex PCR, and TCRdb's table has in-frame clones only and misses some. This sample carries about 89,000 clones, over 75% of them seen once, and the ten largest clones take approximately 2.1%. The sample was blood. The receptors were sampled from a woman in her thirties or forties in good health.

This clone was counted only a few times. This chain uses TRBV15 with TRBJ1-6; 9 bases line up with TRBD1. Germline values: CDR1 LNHNV, CDR2 YYDKDF (reference sequence). V gave up 0 bases and J gave up 3 bases; unmatched junction bases: 3. This CDR3 spans 17 amino acids. DNA of the CDR3: TGTGCCACCAGCAGAGAAGACAGGGGGGGCTATAATTCACCCCTCCACTTT. It yields the protein CATSREDRGGYNSPLHF.

The V gene is TRBV21-1, the J gene TRBJ1-5; TRBD1 was called by the table and not checked on the DNA. TRBV21-1 is marked as a pseudogene. The CDR3 length is 16 residues. The DNA of the CDR3 is TGTGCCAGCAGCAAGAAGAGGAACAGGGGAAATCAGCCCCAGCATTTT. As protein: CASSKKRNRGNQPQHF.

For the CDR3, the DNA is TGTGCCTGGGGTACGACAGGGCAAGGTGAAAAACTGTTTTTT. The encoded protein is CAWGTTGQGEKLFF. This chain links TRBV30 with TRBJ1-4, with 7 bases aligning to TRBD1. The trim removed 5 bases at V and 7 bases at J, leaving 10 bases unmatched. The CDR3 spans 14 residues. Germline V gene data show CDR1 as GTSNPN and CDR2 as SVGIG (reference sequence).

The V gene is TRBV15, the J gene TRBJ1-1; unclear D gene. CDR1 and CDR2 (germline): LNHNV, YYDKDF (reference sequence). The CDR3 runs to 12 residues. With 8 bases removed from V and 6 bases from J, the gap between germline ends came to 13 bases. CDR3 sequence reads: CATQKDGAEAFF. The CDR3 nucleotides read TGTGCCACCCAAAAGGACGGCGCTGAAGCTTTCTTT.

The chain couples TRBV27 to TRBJ1-4; D is uncertain. Trimming pared 3 bases from V and 6 bases from J, leaving 8 bases between. This CDR3 has 13 amino acids. CDR1 MNHEY and CDR2 SMNVEV come from the germline V gene (reference sequence). CDR3 DNA: TGTGCCAGCAGTTTGAGGCGCGATGAAAAACTGTTTTTT. This codes for CASSLRRDEKLFF.

V usage is TRBV5-6 and J usage is TRBJ2-1; TRBD2 matches at 10 bases. This CDR3 spans 14 amino acids. After removal of 5 bases from V and 7 bases from J, the junction contained 6 bases not matched to a gene. In germline, CDR1 is SGHDT, CDR2 YYEEEE. CDR3 sequence reads: CASRKRGGLNEQFF. In DNA form, the CDR3 reads TGTGCCAGCAGGAAGCGGGGGGGTCTAAATGAGCAGTTCTTC.

The CDR3 nucleotides are TGTGCCAGCAGCCAATTGGTCCACGGGATAGCTTTCTTT. Protein product: CASSQLVHGIAFF. This chain uses TRBV14 with TRBJ1-1, with D uncertain. Germline CDR1 is SGHDN and CDR2 is FVKESK. The V and J ends lost 2 bases and 10 bases respectively, with 14 bases between them. The CDR3 is made up of 13 amino acids.

The chain is built from TRBV24-1 and TRBJ2-7; D is possibly TRBD1 or TRBD2 (5 bases each). This CDR3 has 16 amino acids. The germline V gene has CDR1 KGHDR and CDR2 SFDVKD. V shed 3 bases and J shed 5 bases, with 19 bases lying between them. Written as DNA, the CDR3 is TGTGCCACCAGTGATCCCCGCTCCGCAGGGACCCACGAGCAGTACTTC. The encoded protein is CATSDPRSAGTHEQYF.

This clone was counted ten times or more. The chain joins TRBV4-3 to TRBJ1-1; TRBD1 is a possible D gene (6 bases). The V gene lost 2 bases and the J gene lost 4 bases, with 8 bases spanning the gap. Germline CDR1 reads LGHNA; CDR2 reads YSLEER. The CDR3 totals 13 residues. CDR3 protein: CASSQYRATEAFF. The CDR3 DNA reads TGCGCCAGCAGCCAATACAGGGCCACTGAAGCTTTCTTT.

The chain has TRBV28 and TRBJ2-7, with 7 positions matching TRBD2. Germline assignment: CDR1 MDHEN and CDR2 SYDVKM. V shed 7 bases, J shed 5 bases, and the junction held 8 bases outside the gene matches. The CDR3 length is 13 residues. Here the CDR3 reads CASTPGGIHEQYF. CDR3 sequence (DNA): TGTGCCAGCACCCCCGGGGGGATCCACGAGCAGTACTTC.

This clone was detected only a few times. J is TRBJ2-7 and V is TRBV11-1, with TRBD2 matching over 8 bases. With V trimmed by 1 base and J by 3 bases, 5 bases remained unmatched. The CDR3 consists of 15 residues. Germline CDR1 is SGHAT and CDR2 is FQDESV (reference sequence). CDR3 in amino acids: CASSLDGGGRYEQYF. The CDR3 nucleotides are TGTGCCAGCAGCTTAGACGGCGGGGGGCGCTACGAGCAGTACTTC. The whole variable domain, remainder taken from reference TRBV11-1 and TRBJ2-7, is EAEVAQSPRYKITEKSQAVAFWCDPISGHATLYWYRQILGQGPELLVQFQDESVVDDSQLPKDRFSAERLKGVDSTLKIQPAELGDSAMYLCASSLDGGGRYEQYFGPGTRLTVT.

The CDR3 reads CASRSSGSAREQFF. The CDR3 DNA sequence: TGTGCCAGCAGAAGCAGTGGGTCCGCGCGGGAGCAGTTCTTC. V is TRBV6-4 and J is TRBJ2-1; no clear D. The V gene's germline CDR1 is MRHNA and CDR2 SNTAGT. This CDR3 region has 14 residues. Trimming pared 6 bases from V and 10 bases from J, leaving 19 bases between.

The CDR3 reads CASSQGIGYPNYGYTF. The CDR3 nucleotides are TGTGCCAGCAGCCAAGGTATCGGCTATCCTAACTATGGCTACACCTTC. The chain is built from TRBV3-1 (or the pseudogene TRBV3-2) and TRBJ1-2, with D uncertain. V lost 1 base, J lost 0 bases, and 12 bases lay in between. CDR3 length: 16 residues. Germline V gives CDR1 LGHDT, CDR2 YNNKEL (reference sequence).

The rearrangement uses TRBV7-3 and TRBJ1-2, with no clear D. CDR1 and CDR2 from the germline V gene are SGHTA and FQGTGA. Trimming removed 5 bases from V and 4 bases from J, with 14 bases in between. The CDR3 runs 14 residues. For the CDR3, the DNA is TGTGCCAGCAGCCCCAACGCGGAGGGCTATGGCTACACCTTC. Protein sequence: CASSPNAEGYGYTF. The entire variable domain, with the rest obtained from reference TRBV7-3 and TRBJ1-2, is as follows: GAGVSQTPSNKVTEKGKYVELRCDPISGHTALYWYRQSLGQGPEFLIYFQGTGAADDSGLPNDRFFAVRPEGSVSTLKIQRTERGDSAVYLCASSPNAEGYGYTFGSGTRLTVV.

This rearrangement joins TRBV2 to TRBJ1-3; D possibly corresponds to TRBD1 (6 bases). The CDR3 is made up of 15 amino acids. Germline CDR1 and CDR2: SNHLY and FYNNEI. V was cut by 1 base and J by 9 bases, with 16 bases left in between. CDR3 nucleotide sequence: TGTGCCAGCAGTGAAGTGGGACACTCAGCGGGCACCATATATTTT. Translation: CASSEVGHSAGTIYF. The full variable domain, in which reference TRBV2 and TRBJ1-3 provide the parts outside the CDR3, is EPEVTQTPSHQVTQMGQEVILRCVPISNHLYFYWYRQILGQKVEFLVSFYNNEISEKSEIFDDQFSVERPDGSNFTLKIRSTKLEDSAMYFCASSEVGHSAGTIYFGEGSWLTVV.

In nucleotides, the CDR3 is TGTGCCAGCAGCCAAGATGAGGTTAGCTTGTACAATGAGCAGTTCTTC. Translating gives CASSQDEVSLYNEQFF. The chain couples TRBV3-1 (or the pseudogene TRBV3-2) to TRBJ2-1; D is unresolved. Germline V gene sequence: CDR1 LGHDT, CDR2 YNNKEL (reference sequence). The CDR3 is made up of 16 amino acids. Between the trimmed V and J ends, which lost 0 bases and 4 bases, there was a span of 13 bases.

The V gene is TRBV3-1 (or the pseudogene TRBV3-2), the J gene TRBJ2-2; TRBD2 aligns across 16 bases. The CDR3 loop spans 19 amino acids. J gave up 4 bases and V 4 bases, and 9 bases lay outside the gene matches. CDR1 and CDR2 from the germline V gene are LGHDT and YNNKEL (reference sequence). This chain's CDR3 is CASSPLGTSGGAITGELFF. The DNA for the CDR3 is TGTGCCAGCAGCCCCCTAGGGACTAGCGGGGGGGCAATCACCGGGGAGCTGTTTTTT.

The chain is built from TRBV6-2 or TRBV6-3 and TRBJ1-5; 9 nucleotides agree with TRBD1. CDR1 and CDR2 from the germline V gene are MNHEY and SVGEGT. The CDR3 runs to 16 residues. V was pared by 2 bases and J by 4 bases, with 6 bases of the junction left unmatched. In DNA, the CDR3 is TGTGCCAGCAGTTACCCTCCGGACAGGGGAAATCAGCCCCAGCATTTT. This translates into CASSYPPDRGNQPQHF.

The V call is TRBV19, the J call TRBJ1-1; D ambiguous. V was trimmed by 8 bases and J by 5 bases, leaving 18 bases between them. The CDR3 is made up of 14 amino acids. Per germline, CDR1 LNHDA and CDR2 SQIVND (reference sequence). CDR3 protein: CASGIRTVGTEAFF. In nucleotides, the CDR3 is TGTGCCAGTGGGATTCGGACGGTGGGGACTGAAGCTTTCTTT. Supplemented by reference TRBV19 and TRBJ1-1, the full variable domain reads DGGITQSPKYLFRKEGQNVTLSCEQNLNHDAMYWYRQDPGQGLRLIYYSQIVNDFQKGDIAEGYSVSREKKESFPLTVTSAQKNPTAFYLCASGIRTVGTEAFFGQGTRLTVV.

V gene TRBV7-2 combines with J gene TRBJ1-2; D unresolved. The CDR3 has 13 amino acids. The germline CDR1 and CDR2 sequences are SGHTA and FQGNSA. V gave up 3 bases and J gave up 2 bases, with 7 bases separating them. CDR3 sequence reads: CASSFRGNYGYTF. The CDR3 coding sequence is TGTGCCAGCAGCTTCAGAGGGAACTATGGCTACACCTTC.

The chain links TRBV6-5 to TRBJ1-1; D uncertain. V lost 0 bases, J lost 6 bases, and 11 bases lay in between. The CDR3 is made up of 14 amino acids. Germline CDR1 is MNHEY and CDR2 is SVGAGI. The CDR3 reads CASSYSIWEAEAFF. CDR3 bases: TGTGCCAGCAGTTACTCGATTTGGGAAGCTGAAGCTTTCTTT.

The chain employs TRBV30 and TRBJ2-1, with D perhaps TRBD2 (5 bases). Per germline, CDR1 GTSNPN and CDR2 SVGIG (reference sequence). The CDR3 totals 13 residues. Trimming cost V 0 bases and J 3 bases, with 6 bases left between them. In DNA, the CDR3 is TGTGCCTGGAGTGTGGGGAGCTACAATGAGCAGTTCTTC. Its translation: CAWSVGSYNEQFF.

This chain links TRBV30 with TRBJ1-1, with a weak D call TRBD1 (6 bases). The CDR3 extends over 12 amino acids. Germline-derived CDR1 and CDR2 are GTSNPN and SVGIG (reference sequence). With 0 bases removed from V and 6 bases from J, the gap between germline ends came to 8 bases. The CDR3 region has the DNA TGTGCCTGGAGTGTAGGGACATCTGAAGCTTTCTTT. As protein: CAWSVGTSEAFF.